The following is a T cell receptor beta chain sequence with its context. These data belong to a study of T cells in Graves' hyperthyroidism and ophthalmopathy. Study at large: Peripheral blood was secured at the point of initial diagnosis, before any treatment.

The source material, RNA transcripts, was used to amplify TCR beta CDR3 regions. Carried out on the TCR CDR3, a first-round RT-PCR used the HTBI primer set. TCRdb re-called the multiplex PCR reads with MiXCR, one entry per CDR3 protein. The repertoire holds over 300,000 distinct CDR3 sequences, with roughly 15% as singletons. The sequence came from a woman between 40 and 50 years old with Graves' ophthalmopathy. What was sequenced was blood.

The CDR3 here is CASSQDLAGPSDTQYF. DNA of the CDR3: TGTGCCAGCAGCCAAGATTTAGCGGGGCCAAGCGATACGCAGTATTTT. V gene TRBV3-1 combines with J gene TRBJ2-3; 8 bases map to TRBD2. This CDR3 is built from 16 residues. Germline V lookup: CDR1 LGHDT, CDR2 YNNKEL (reference sequence). The J segment lost 6 bases and the V segment lost 0 bases, leaving 8 bases of the junction unmatched.